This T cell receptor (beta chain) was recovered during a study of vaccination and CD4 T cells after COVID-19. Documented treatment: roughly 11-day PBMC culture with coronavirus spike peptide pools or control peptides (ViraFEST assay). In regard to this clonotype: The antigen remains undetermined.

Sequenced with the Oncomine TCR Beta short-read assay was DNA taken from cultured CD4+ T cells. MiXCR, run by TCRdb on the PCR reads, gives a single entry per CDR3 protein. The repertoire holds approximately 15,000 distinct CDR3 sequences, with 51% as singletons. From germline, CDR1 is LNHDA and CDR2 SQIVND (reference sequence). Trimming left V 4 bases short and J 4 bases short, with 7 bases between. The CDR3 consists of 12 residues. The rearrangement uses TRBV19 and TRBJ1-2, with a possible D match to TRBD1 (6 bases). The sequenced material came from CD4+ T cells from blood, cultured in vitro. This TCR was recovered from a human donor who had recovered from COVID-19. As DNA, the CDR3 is TGTGCCAGTAGTAGGGGGCCCTATGGCTACACCTTC. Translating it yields CASSRGPYGYTF.